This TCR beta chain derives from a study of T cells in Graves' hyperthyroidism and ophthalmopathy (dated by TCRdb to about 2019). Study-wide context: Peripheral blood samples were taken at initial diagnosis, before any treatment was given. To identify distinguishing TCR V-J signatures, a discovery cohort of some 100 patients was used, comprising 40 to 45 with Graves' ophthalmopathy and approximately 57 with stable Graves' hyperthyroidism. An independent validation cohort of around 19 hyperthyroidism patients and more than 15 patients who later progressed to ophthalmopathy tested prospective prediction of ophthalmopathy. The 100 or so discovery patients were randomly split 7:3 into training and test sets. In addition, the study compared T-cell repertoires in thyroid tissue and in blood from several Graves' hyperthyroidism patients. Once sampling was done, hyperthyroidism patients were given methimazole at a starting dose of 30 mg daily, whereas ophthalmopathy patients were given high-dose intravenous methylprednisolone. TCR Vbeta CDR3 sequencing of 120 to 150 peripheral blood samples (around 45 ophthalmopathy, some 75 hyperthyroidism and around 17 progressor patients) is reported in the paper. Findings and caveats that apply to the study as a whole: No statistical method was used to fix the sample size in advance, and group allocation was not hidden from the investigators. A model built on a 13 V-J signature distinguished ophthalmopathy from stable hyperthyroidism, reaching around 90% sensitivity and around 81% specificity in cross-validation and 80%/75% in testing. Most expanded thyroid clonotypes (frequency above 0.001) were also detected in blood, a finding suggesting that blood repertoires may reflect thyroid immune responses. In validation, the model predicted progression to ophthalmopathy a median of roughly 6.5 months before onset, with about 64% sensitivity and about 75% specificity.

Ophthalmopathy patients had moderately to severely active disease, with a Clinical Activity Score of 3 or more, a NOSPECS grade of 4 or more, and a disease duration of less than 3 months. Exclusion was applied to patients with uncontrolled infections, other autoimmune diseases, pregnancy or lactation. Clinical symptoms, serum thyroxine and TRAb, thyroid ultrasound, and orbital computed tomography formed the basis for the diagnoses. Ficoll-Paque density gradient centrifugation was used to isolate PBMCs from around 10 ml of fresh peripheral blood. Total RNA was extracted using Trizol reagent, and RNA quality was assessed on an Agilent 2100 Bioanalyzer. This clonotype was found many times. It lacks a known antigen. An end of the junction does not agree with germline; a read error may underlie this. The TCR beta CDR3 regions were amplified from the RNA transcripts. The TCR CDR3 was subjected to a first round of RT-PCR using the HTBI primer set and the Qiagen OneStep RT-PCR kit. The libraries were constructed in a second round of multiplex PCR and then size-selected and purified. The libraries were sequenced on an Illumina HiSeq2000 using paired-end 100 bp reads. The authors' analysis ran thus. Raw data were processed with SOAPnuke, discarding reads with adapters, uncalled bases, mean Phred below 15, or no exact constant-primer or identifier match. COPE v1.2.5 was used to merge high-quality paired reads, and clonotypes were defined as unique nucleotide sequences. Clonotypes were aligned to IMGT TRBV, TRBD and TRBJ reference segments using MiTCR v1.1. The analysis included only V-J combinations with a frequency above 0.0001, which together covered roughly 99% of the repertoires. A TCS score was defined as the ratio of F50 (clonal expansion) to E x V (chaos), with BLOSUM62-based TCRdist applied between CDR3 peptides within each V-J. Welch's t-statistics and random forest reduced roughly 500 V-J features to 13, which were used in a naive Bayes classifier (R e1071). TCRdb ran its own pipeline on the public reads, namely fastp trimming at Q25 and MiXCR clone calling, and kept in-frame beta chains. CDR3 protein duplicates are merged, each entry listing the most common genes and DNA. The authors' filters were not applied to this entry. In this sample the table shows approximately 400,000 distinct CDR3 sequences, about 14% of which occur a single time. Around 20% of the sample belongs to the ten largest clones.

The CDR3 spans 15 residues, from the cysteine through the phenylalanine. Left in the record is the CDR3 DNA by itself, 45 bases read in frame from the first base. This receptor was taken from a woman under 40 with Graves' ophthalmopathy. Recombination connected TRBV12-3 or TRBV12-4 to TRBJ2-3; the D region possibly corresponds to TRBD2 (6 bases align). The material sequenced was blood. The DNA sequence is TGTGCCAGCAGTCCGAAGACTAGGTTCGCAGATACGCAGTGTTTT. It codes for CASSPKTRFADTQCF.